The 23 T cell receptor beta chains below come from one sample, sequenced in a study of T cells in Graves' hyperthyroidism and ophthalmopathy. The CDR3 regions of TCR beta were amplified from RNA transcripts. The HTBI set primed first-round TCR CDR3 RT-PCR. MiXCR, run by TCRdb on the multiplex PCR reads, gives a single entry per CDR3 protein. The sample lists around 420,000 distinct CDR3 sequences, around 16% seen once, with roughly 14% in the top ten. Source material: blood. These receptor sequences come from a woman aged 18-35 years with Graves' hyperthyroidism.

This clonotype was observed many times. This chain uses TRBV7-6 with TRBJ1-2; perhaps TRBD1 as D (5 bases). Per germline, CDR1 SGHVS and CDR2 FNYEAQ. V was trimmed by 6 bases and J by 6 bases, leaving 14 bases between them. This CDR3 comprises 13 residues. The CDR3 protein is CASSPFPGDGYTF. As DNA, the CDR3 is TGTGCCAGCAGTCCGTTTCCGGGGGATGGCTACACCTTC.

This clonotype was detected only a few times. The rearrangement links TRBV6-1 to TRBJ2-3; D may be TRBD2 (6 bases). V gave up 6 bases and J gave up 6 bases, with 19 bases separating them. The CDR3 loop spans 15 amino acids. CDR1 and CDR2 from the germline V gene are MNHNS and SASEGT. The CDR3 sequence: CASRDSGTLGDTQYF. CDR3 sequence (DNA): TGTGCCAGCAGAGATTCCGGGACTCTTGGCGATACGCAGTATTTT.

The table lists this clonotype with a few counts. This chain uses TRBV7-2 with TRBJ1-3; D is unclear. Germline CDR1 reads SGHTA; CDR2 reads FQGNSA. The CDR3 loop spans 15 amino acids. V lost 5 bases, J lost 0 bases, and 11 bases lay in between. This CDR3 is CASSLVVSSGNTIYF. The CDR3 DNA follows: TGTGCCAGCAGCCTAGTGGTGAGCTCTGGAAACACCATATATTTT.

This chain joins TRBV10-3 and TRBJ2-3; 11 bases are a match to TRBD2. The CDR3 consists of 15 residues. Germline V gene data show CDR1 as ENHRY and CDR2 as SYGVKD. Trimming removed 8 bases from V and 4 bases from J; junction bases left unmatched: 8. The CDR3 spells CAIGVLAGEADTQYF. The CDR3 nucleotides are TGTGCCATCGGGGTACTAGCGGGAGAGGCAGATACGCAGTATTTT.

The gene calls are TRBV12-3 or TRBV12-4 and TRBJ2-5; 14 bases are shared with TRBD2. The CDR3 sequence is 20 residues long. With 4 bases clipped from V and 0 bases from J, the junction kept 13 bases outside the gene matches. As DNA, the CDR3 is TGTGCCAGCAGTTCGAACCGGACTAGCGGGAGGATACTCTACCAAGAGACCCAGTACTTC. It translates to CASSSNRTSGRILYQETQYF.

This clonotype was recorded many times. V and J are TRBV5-6 and TRBJ1-2; TRBD1 agrees at 7 bases. V gave up 4 bases and J gave up 4 bases; unmatched junction bases: 7. Per germline, CDR1 SGHDT and CDR2 YYEEEE. The CDR3 loop spans 14 amino acids. The chain's CDR3 is CASSPEGTVYGYTF. The CDR3 nucleotides read TGTGCCAGCAGCCCAGAAGGGACAGTCTATGGCTACACCTTC. The complete variable domain, with remaining parts taken from reference TRBV5-6 and TRBJ1-2, reads DAGVTQSPTHLIKTRGQQVTLRCSPKSGHDTVSWYQQALGQGPQFIFQYYEEEERQRGNFPDRFSGHQFPNYSSELNVNALLLGDSALYLCASSPEGTVYGYTFGSGTRLTVV.

This clonotype has a count of ten or more. The chain is built from TRBV11-2 and TRBJ2-5, with D possibly matching TRBD1 (5 bases). The ends were cut back, 5 bases at V and 2 bases at J, with 12 bases in the middle. This CDR3 region has 14 residues. Germline V lookup: CDR1 SGHAT, CDR2 FQNNGV. The CDR3 DNA follows: TGTGCCAGCAGCATCAAGGGGTCACAAGAGACCCAGTACTTC. It encodes CASSIKGSQETQYF.

The chain is built from TRBV10-3 and TRBJ2-7; 7 bases are shared with TRBD2. The V gene end was trimmed by 3 bases and the J gene end by 2 bases; junction bases not matched to a gene: 7. This CDR3 comprises 15 residues. CDR1 and CDR2 (germline): ENHRY, SYGVKD. In nucleotides, the CDR3 is TGTGCCATCAGTGAAACTCTGGGAGGGACCTACGAGCAGTACTTC. Protein product: CAISETLGGTYEQYF.

V gene TRBV10-3 combines with J gene TRBJ1-2; a weak D match, TRBD1 (6 bases). Germline V gives CDR1 ENHRY, CDR2 SYGVKD. V dropped 2 bases and J dropped 2 bases, with 6 bases sitting between them. This CDR3 is built from 13 residues. The chain's CDR3 is CAISETGNYGYTF. In DNA form, the CDR3 reads TGTGCCATCAGTGAGACAGGGAACTATGGCTACACCTTC.

With regard to this clonotype: A clone one base away is much larger, so this may be a read error. This chain uses TRBV7-2 with TRBJ2-7; D possibly uses TRBD1 or TRBD2 (5 bases each). CDR1 is SGHTA and CDR2 is FQGNSA in the germline V gene. The CDR3 is made up of 16 amino acids. The CDR3 coding sequence is TGTGCCAGCAGCTTAGCGCGGGCAGGGTATGCCTACGGGCAGTACTTC. Residues: CASSLARAGYAYGQYF.

This clonotype was seen more than once but under ten times. The J gene is TRBJ2-1, the V gene TRBV24-1; D might be TRBD2 (6 bases). V was clipped by 4 bases and J by 12 bases, with 21 bases between them. The length of the CDR3 is 15 residues. Germline loops: CDR1 KGHDR, CDR2 SFDVKD. CDR3 sequence (DNA): TGTGCCACCAGTGACCCGGCGGGGTTAGAAGGGCTGCAGTTCTTC. This gives the protein CATSDPAGLEGLQFF.

This clonotype was counted ten times or more. The rearrangement uses TRBV9 and TRBJ2-3; 8 bases are a match to TRBD2. Trimming took 3 bases from V and 4 from J; bases not matched to a gene: 4. The CDR3 length is 14 residues. Germline lookup yields CDR1 SGDLS and CDR2 YYNGEE. The CDR3 sequence: CASSAGGVADTQYF. The CDR3 nucleotides are TGTGCCAGCAGCGCCGGGGGGGTCGCAGATACGCAGTATTTT.

V is TRBV11-2 and J is TRBJ2-1; 7 nucleotides align to TRBD1. Per germline, CDR1 SGHAT and CDR2 FQNNGV. The CDR3 loop spans 16 amino acids. V trimming: 4 bases; J trimming: 3 bases; junction bases outside the gene matches: 9. CDR3 sequence reads: CASSSAGDRSYNEQFF. The CDR3 bases are TGTGCCAGCAGCTCAGCTGGGGACAGAAGCTACAATGAGCAGTTCTTC. The full variable domain, with the rest looked up from reference TRBV11-2 and TRBJ2-1, is EAGVAQSPRYKIIEKRQSVAFWCNPISGHATLYWYQQILGQGPKLLIQFQNNGVVDDSQLPKDRFSAERLKGVDSTLKIQPAKLEDSAVYLCASSSAGDRSYNEQFFGPGTRLTVL.

The rearrangement links TRBV20-1 to TRBJ1-1; TRBD1 might be the D (6 bases). Trimming left V 2 bases short and J 4 bases short, with 17 bases between. Germline assignment: CDR1 DFQATT and CDR2 SNEGSKA (reference sequence). The CDR3 is 15 residues long. CDR3 amino acids: CSARRNGQGGTEAFF. In nucleotides, the CDR3 is TGCAGTGCTAGAAGAAACGGACAAGGGGGCACTGAAGCTTTCTTT.

This clonotype was counted many times. Mismatch with germline at one junction end may stem from a read error. The rearrangement links TRBV12-3 or TRBV12-4 to TRBJ2-7; the D gene is possibly TRBD1 (7 bases). The CDR3 spans 16 residues. The CDR3 nucleotides are TGTGCCAGCAGTCTAGCCAGGGGGAGGCCCTCCTACGAGCAGTACTTC. It codes for CASSLARGRPSYEQYF.

This clonotype was observed many times. The chain has TRBV28 and TRBJ2-1; D uncertain. The CDR3 runs to 13 residues. V lost 7 bases, J lost 0 bases, and 7 bases lay in between. Germline CDR1 is MDHEN and CDR2 is SYDVKM. In DNA, the CDR3 is TGTGCCAGCACCTCTAGCTCCTACAATGAGCAGTTCTTC. This encodes CASTSSSYNEQFF.

The CDR3, as DNA: TGTGCCAGCAGCTCAACCAGTGGCTATGGCTACACCTTC. Translated, it gives CASSSTSGYGYTF. J is TRBJ1-2 and V is TRBV7-9, with D unresolved. V gave up 4 bases and J gave up 4 bases, with 10 bases separating them. Germline CDR1 reads SEHNR; CDR2 reads FQNEAQ (reference sequence). This CDR3 is built from 13 residues.

The V gene is TRBV11-3, the J gene TRBJ1-1; unclear D gene. Trimming left V 5 bases short and J 4 bases short, with 11 bases between. CDR1 and CDR2 (germline): SGHNT, YENEEA. CDR3 length: 13 amino acids. The CDR3 region has the DNA TGTGCCAGCAGCCTTGCAGAGGCCACTGAAGCTTTCTTT. Its translation: CASSLAEATEAFF.

This clonotype was detected ten times or more. The chain joins TRBV6-1 to TRBJ2-3; D call uncertain. CDR1 is MNHNS, CDR2 SASEGT, per germline. The germline V and J ends were trimmed by 6 bases and 4 bases, with 11 bases remaining between them. The CDR3 has 13 amino acids. This CDR3 is CASSINWADTQYF. The CDR3, as DNA: TGTGCCAGCAGCATAAACTGGGCAGATACGCAGTATTTT.

The chain is built from TRBV4-2 and TRBJ2-2; D perhaps matches TRBD1 (6 bases). CDR3 size: 18 residues. V was clipped by 0 bases and J by 1 base, with 15 bases between them. Germline V lookup: CDR1 LGHNA, CDR2 YNFKEQ. CDR3 region: CASSQDRVTGRNTGELFF. The CDR3 DNA follows: TGTGCCAGCAGCCAAGATCGGGTTACAGGGCGGAACACCGGGGAGCTGTTTTTT.

The table lists this clonotype with many counts. The rearrangement uses TRBV6-1 and TRBJ1-1; D is unclear. V was shortened by 5 bases and J by 2 bases, with 12 bases between the two germline ends. The CDR3 totals 14 residues. CDR1 is MNHNS and CDR2 is SASEGT in the germline V gene. DNA for the CDR3: TGTGCCAGCAGTTCAGTGGAGACTAACACTGAAGCTTTCTTT. Protein sequence: CASSSVETNTEAFF.

This clonotype was picked up many times. The J gene is TRBJ2-1, the V gene TRBV27; D is uncertain. V lost 5 bases, J lost 4 bases, and 6 bases lay in between. The germline gives CDR1 MNHEY, CDR2 SMNVEV (reference sequence). The CDR3 covers 12 residues. DNA of the CDR3: TGTGCCAGCAGTACACAGTACAATGAGCAGTTCTTC. Translated: CASSTQYNEQFF.

Ten or more counts support this clonotype. V is TRBV20-1 and J is TRBJ2-1, with D unresolved. The CDR3 totals 15 residues. Looked up from germline, CDR1 is DFQATT and CDR2 is SNEGSKA (reference sequence). Between the trimmed V and J ends, which lost 4 bases and 0 bases, there was a span of 13 bases. CDR3 nucleotide sequence: TGCAGTGCTACCATGTTAGTAGGCTCCTACAATGAGCAGTTCTTC. It is translated as CSATMLVGSYNEQFF.